The 25 T cell receptor beta chains presented below share a single source sample, sequenced in a study of cytomegalovirus exposure and HLA in healthy donors (dated by TCRdb to about 2017). Receptor libraries were prepared by the immunoSEQ multiplex PCR assay. For the multiplex PCR, a mixture combining 60 forward primers for TCR Vbeta segments and 13 reverse primers for TCR Jbeta segments was used. Here the immuneACCESS table is served through TCRdb, limited to in-frame sequences with V and J called. Missing clones are a known gap in these copies; in checked studies unresolved V genes cover under half, and the rest lacks a known reason. The sample records roughly 180,000 clones, 80% of which are singletons. Of the sample, about 1.3% falls within the top ten clones. Material for sequencing was PBMCs. Every receptor here comes from a man under 40 in good health and CMV-seronegative.

This clone appeared once. The chain employs TRBV4-3 and TRBJ2-7, with 7 bases aligning to TRBD2. This CDR3 is 15 amino acids long. The germline V gene encodes CDR1 LGHNA and CDR2 YSLEER. V lost 0 bases, J lost 5 bases, and 7 bases stayed unmatched. The CDR3 nucleotides read TGCGCCAGCAGCCAAGATCGGGGGGAGCTGAACGAGCAGTACTTC. Translating gives CASSQDRGELNEQYF.

V is TRBV7-9 and J is TRBJ2-5; 7 bases are a match to TRBD2. CDR3 length: 15 amino acids. Germline-derived CDR1 and CDR2 are SEHNR and FQNEAQ (reference sequence). Trimming at V came to 5 bases and at J to 2 bases, leaving 8 bases not matched to a gene. CDR3 residues: CASSERDYLQETQYF. The CDR3 coding sequence is TGTGCCAGCAGCGAACGGGACTACTTACAAGAGACCCAGTACTTC.

V gene TRBV9 combines with J gene TRBJ2-3; D is unresolved. Per germline, CDR1 SGDLS and CDR2 YYNGEE. This CDR3 is built from 12 residues. Trimming left V 3 bases short and J 3 bases short, with 5 bases between. The DNA of the CDR3 is TGTGCCAGCAGCGCCGGGACAGATACGCAGTATTTT. Amino acid sequence: CASSAGTDTQYF.

The CDR3 nucleotides read TGCGCCAGCAGAACTAGTCCGATCTACGAGCAGTACTTC. It yields the protein CASRTSPIYEQYF. The chain joins TRBV10-2 to TRBJ2-7; tentatively, D is TRBD2 (5 bases). The CDR3 has 13 residues. V lost 6 bases and J 3 bases, leaving 12 bases between the germline ends. Germline V gene sequence: CDR1 WSHSY, CDR2 SAAADI.

The chain employs TRBV27 and TRBJ1-5; D remains ambiguous. The V gene lost 2 bases and the J gene lost 2 bases, with 7 bases spanning the gap. The germline V gene has CDR1 MNHEY and CDR2 SMNVEV (reference sequence). This CDR3 comprises 14 residues. CDR3 nucleotides: TGTGCCAGCAGTTTAAGCGGGGGCAATCAGCCCCAGCATTTT. Translated, it gives CASSLSGGNQPQHF.

This sequence joins TRBV7-2 and TRBJ2-5; the match to TRBD2 covers 11 bases. The CDR3 has 15 amino acids. CDR1 is SGHTA and CDR2 is FQGNSA in the germline V gene. Trimming at V came to 2 bases and at J to 6 bases, leaving 5 bases not matched to a gene. As DNA, the CDR3 is TGTGCCAGCAGCTTAACTAGCGGGGGTGGGAAGACCCAGTACTTC. This encodes CASSLTSGGGKTQYF.

The chain uses TRBV11-2 and TRBJ2-7, with a weak D call TRBD1 (6 bases). Germline CDR1 reads SGHAT; CDR2 reads FQNNGV. This CDR3 contains 15 residues. Trimming removed 2 bases at V and 3 bases at J, with 14 bases between. DNA of the CDR3: TGTGCCAGCAGCTTAAGCACAGGGTGGAACTACGAGCAGTACTTC. This translates into CASSLSTGWNYEQYF.

The V gene is TRBV2, the J gene TRBJ2-7; TRBD1 is a possible D gene (5 bases). Germline CDR1 reads SNHLY; CDR2 reads FYNNEI. The V and J ends lost 7 bases and 4 bases respectively, with 20 bases between them. The CDR3 consists of 15 residues. The CDR3 sequence is CASTKSGQGGYEQYF. In DNA, the CDR3 is TGTGCCAGCACCAAAAGTGGCCAGGGTGGGTACGAGCAGTACTTC.

The chain has TRBV11-2 and TRBJ1-6, with TRBD1 matching over 7 bases. CDR1 and CDR2 from the germline V gene are SGHAT and FQNNGV. The CDR3 loop spans 17 amino acids. V dropped 6 bases and J dropped 3; count of bases not matched to a gene: 11. CDR3 coding DNA: TGTGCCAGCAGATACACCAACAGGGGTGACTATAATTCACCCCTCCACTTT. Translated: CASRYTNRGDYNSPLHF.

In its sample, this clone was seen once. V is TRBV25-1 and J is TRBJ1-1; TRBD1 agrees at 7 bases. The CDR3 totals 13 residues. From germline, CDR1 is MGHDK and CDR2 SYGVNS. V dropped 4 bases and J dropped 6; count of bases not matched to a gene: 5. For the CDR3, the DNA is TGTGCCAGCAGTGCACTAACAGGGGCTGAAGCTTTCTTT. Translation gives CASSALTGAEAFF.

The genes are TRBV2 and TRBJ2-2, with 7 bases matching TRBD1. Germline V gene sequence: CDR1 SNHLY, CDR2 FYNNEI. With 10 bases clipped from V and 4 bases from J, the junction kept 9 bases outside the gene matches. The CDR3 length is 14 residues. The CDR3 coding sequence is TGTGCCACAAAGGGACAGTGGGGCACCGGGGAGCTGTTTTTT. Amino acid sequence: CATKGQWGTGELFF.

The count of this clone is one. This chain uses TRBV5-6 with TRBJ2-7; 11 bases align to TRBD2. Germline CDR1 SGHDT, CDR2 YYEEEE. V lost 6 bases and J lost 3; bases outside the gene matches: 5. CDR3 length equals 14 residues. CDR3 DNA: TGTGCCAGCACAAGGGGACTAGCGGACTACGAGCAGTACTTC. Translated: CASTRGLADYEQYF.

The rearrangement uses TRBV6-5 and TRBJ2-7; D is undetermined. Per germline, CDR1 MNHEY and CDR2 SVGAGI. The CDR3 is made up of 14 amino acids. Trimming removed 2 bases from V and 7 bases from J, with 15 bases in between. CDR3 protein: CASSYVRVSGEQYF. For the CDR3, the DNA is TGTGCCAGCAGTTACGTCCGGGTGTCGGGTGAGCAGTACTTC.

The chain has TRBV7-2 and TRBJ2-5; 8 nucleotides line up with TRBD1. Losses at the gene ends were 1 base for V and 5 bases for J; bases not matched to a gene: 6. In germline, CDR1 is SGHTA, CDR2 FQGNSA. CDR3 length: 15 amino acids. The CDR3 DNA is TGTGCCAGCAGCTTAGACGGACAGGGAAGCGAGACCCAGTACTTC. Protein product: CASSLDGQGSETQYF.

In this sample, this clone turned up once. This chain joins TRBV4-3 and TRBJ2-5; D is undetermined. The last part of the DNA fits TRBJ2-7 better; the J call may be wrong. Germline V gives CDR1 LGHNA, CDR2 YSLEER. The CDR3 loop spans 14 amino acids. DNA for the CDR3: TGCGCCAGCAGCCAAGAAGTTGGTCCCTACGAGCAGTACTTC. Translation gives CASSQEVGPYEQYF.

This sequence joins TRBV6-4 and TRBJ2-6; 12 nucleotides match TRBD2. Trimming removed 3 bases from V and 3 bases from J; junction bases left unmatched: 3. There are 17 residues in the CDR3. The germline V gene encodes CDR1 MRHNA and CDR2 SNTAGT. The CDR3 bases are TGTGCCAGCAGTGAGACTAGCGGGGGATTTGGGGCCAACGTCCTGACTTTC. Protein: CASSETSGGFGANVLTF.

This chain joins TRBV7-9 and TRBJ2-7; TRBD2 might be the D (5 bases). The CDR3 is made up of 16 amino acids. Looked up from germline, CDR1 is SEHNR and CDR2 is FQNEAQ (reference sequence). Trimming left V 6 bases short and J 3 bases short, with 21 bases between. This CDR3 reads CASSYSGVALNYEQYF. The CDR3, as DNA: TGTGCCAGCAGTTACTCGGGCGTAGCGCTAAACTACGAGCAGTACTTC.

V and J are TRBV15 and TRBJ2-7, with D perhaps TRBD1 (6 bases). CDR3 length: 15 residues. V lost 1 base and J 5 bases, leaving 15 bases between the germline ends. Germline V gene lookup returns CDR1 LNHNV and CDR2 YYDKDF (reference sequence). The CDR3 coding sequence is TGTGCCACCAGCAGAGGGTGGCAGGGGCAAAACGAGCAGTACTTC. Protein product: CATSRGWQGQNEQYF. The full variable domain, rest sourced from reference TRBV15 and TRBJ2-7, is DAMVIQNPRYQVTQFGKPVTLSCSQTLNHNVMYWYQQKSSQAPKLLFHYYDKDFNNEADTPDNFQSRRPNTSFCFLDIRSPGLGDTAMYLCATSRGWQGQNEQYFGPGTRLTVT.

This chain links TRBV5-6 with TRBJ1-1; D is unclear. V was cut by 2 bases and J by 0 bases, with 14 bases left in between. The length of the CDR3 is 16 residues. Germline CDR1 reads SGHDT; CDR2 reads YYEEEE. CDR3 sequence reads: CASSFQMSPLNTEAFF. DNA of the CDR3: TGTGCCAGCAGCTTCCAGATGTCCCCATTGAACACTGAAGCTTTCTTT.

The rearrangement links TRBV7-2 to TRBJ1-1; D is unclear. This CDR3 has 15 amino acids. V lost 3 bases, J lost 3 bases, and 14 bases lay in between. Germline V lookup: CDR1 SGHTA, CDR2 FQGNSA. The CDR3 sequence: CASSLNGVLDTEAFF. CDR3 in DNA: TGTGCCAGCAGCTTGAACGGTGTGCTGGACACTGAAGCTTTCTTT.

CDR3 sequence: CASRGEGETQYF. The CDR3 DNA reads TGTGCCTCGCGGGGGGAAGGAGAGACCCAGTACTTC. This chain connects TRBV10-3 to TRBJ2-5; 8 positions match TRBD2. J lost 4 bases, V lost 11 bases, and 6 bases had no gene match. From germline, CDR1 is ENHRY and CDR2 SYGVKD. The CDR3 is 12 amino acids.

The V and J genes are TRBV28 and TRBJ2-5; D perhaps matches TRBD1 (5 bases). The last part of the DNA fits TRBJ2-7 better; the J call may be wrong. Germline V CDR1 and CDR2: MDHEN, SYDVKM. This CDR3 region has 15 residues. DNA for the CDR3: TGTGCCAGCACGTCCTGGGGCCCAGACGCGGTCGAGCAGTACTTC. It is translated as CASTSWGPDAVEQYF.

The chain recombines TRBV28 with TRBJ1-5; D ambiguous. CDR1 MDHEN and CDR2 SYDVKM come from the germline V gene. The CDR3 is 14 amino acids. The V end was cut by 7 bases, the J end by 2 bases, with 12 bases between. The CDR3 bases are TGTGCCAGCACGCTAGGCGCGGGCAATCAGCCCCAGCATTTT. Residues: CASTLGAGNQPQHF.

The chain links TRBV30 to TRBJ1-2, with 7 positions matching TRBD1. From germline, CDR1 is GTSNPN and CDR2 SVGIG (reference sequence). J gave up 1 base and V 4 bases, and 9 bases lay outside the gene matches. CDR3 size: 15 residues. This chain's CDR3 is CAWTRQGQYNYGYTF. CDR3 DNA: TGTGCCTGGACGAGACAGGGACAGTATAACTATGGCTACACCTTC.

This rearrangement joins TRBV30 to TRBJ2-7; TRBD1 matches at 10 bases. V gave up 4 bases and J gave up 12 bases; unmatched junction bases: 12. The CDR3 sequence is 13 residues long. Germline V gives CDR1 GTSNPN, CDR2 SVGIG (reference sequence). Here the CDR3 DNA reads TGTGCCTGGACTTTAACCGGGACAGGGGAATTGTACTTC. Amino acid sequence: CAWTLTGTGELYF.